Detailed here is one T cell receptor (beta chain). This sample was included in a study of cytomegalovirus exposure and HLA in healthy donors. The CDR3 extends over 16 amino acids. The V gene's germline CDR1 is KGHSH and CDR2 LQKENI. The V end was cut by 3 bases, the J end by 4 bases, with 18 bases between. Here immunoSEQ multiplex PCR was the method, and the copy in TCRdb shows in-frame clones only, minus some. The top ten hold about 1.7% of the sample, which has roughly 120,000 clones, 88% seen once. Sequenced: PBMCs. This rearrangement joins TRBV18 to TRBJ1-1, with D maybe TRBD1 (5 bases). The source is a man between 18 and 29 years old in good health and CMV-seronegative. For the CDR3, the DNA is TGTGCCAGCTCACCCCAAGACAGACCTGATGGCACTGAAGCTTTCTTT. It encodes CASSPQDRPDGTEAFF. Drawing the rest from reference TRBV18 and TRBJ1-1, the complete variable domain is NAGVMQNPRHLVRRRGQEARLRCSPMKGHSHVYWYRQLPEEGLKFMVYLQKENIIDESGMPKERFSAEFPKEGPSILRIQQVVRGDSAAYFCASSPQDRPDGTEAFFGQGTRLTVV.